This T cell receptor (beta chain) is drawn from a study of T cell responses to AZD1222 COVID-19 vaccine. On the study more broadly: Second doses were pooled across both intervals (about 4 or about 12 weeks). Study-level results: Repertoire samples came only from after the peak T cell response. Targets within unmutated variant regions were reportedly found for nearly half of spike-specific TCRs.

J was trimmed by 7 bases and V by 4 bases; bases with no gene match: 8. Germline assignment: CDR1 MRHNA and CDR2 SNTAGT. This CDR3 is 16 amino acids long. Notes on this clone: Its specificity is unknown.

Only in-frame clones appear in the TCRdb table, and some are missing; sequencing was by immunoSEQ multiplex PCR. This table has over 95,000 clones, about 87% appearing once. The sequencing here drew on peripheral blood, taken on day 0 of AZD1222 vaccination. This TCR was sampled from an adult in good health. This rearrangement joins TRBV6-4 to TRBJ2-2, with 11 bases matching TRBD2. The DNA for the CDR3 is TGTGCCAGCAGTGTAGTGACTAGCGGGAATGTCGGGGAGCTGTTTTTT. It is translated as CASSVVTSGNVGELFF.